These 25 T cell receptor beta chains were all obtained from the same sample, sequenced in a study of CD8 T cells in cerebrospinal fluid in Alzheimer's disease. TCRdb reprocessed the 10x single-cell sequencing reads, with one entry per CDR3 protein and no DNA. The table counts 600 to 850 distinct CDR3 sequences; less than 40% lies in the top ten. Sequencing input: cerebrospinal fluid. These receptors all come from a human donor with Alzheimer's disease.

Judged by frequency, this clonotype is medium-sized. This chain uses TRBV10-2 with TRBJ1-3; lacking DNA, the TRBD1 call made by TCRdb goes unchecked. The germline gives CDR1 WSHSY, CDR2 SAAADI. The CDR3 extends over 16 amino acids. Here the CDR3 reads CASSDRGPSSGNTIYF.

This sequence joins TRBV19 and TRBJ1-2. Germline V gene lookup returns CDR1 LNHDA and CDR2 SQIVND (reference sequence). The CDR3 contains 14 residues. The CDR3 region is CASSISRRVGGYTF.

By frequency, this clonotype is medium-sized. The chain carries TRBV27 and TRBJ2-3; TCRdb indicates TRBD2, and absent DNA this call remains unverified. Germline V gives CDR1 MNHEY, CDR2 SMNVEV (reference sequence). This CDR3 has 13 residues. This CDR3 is CASSLGRAYTQYF.

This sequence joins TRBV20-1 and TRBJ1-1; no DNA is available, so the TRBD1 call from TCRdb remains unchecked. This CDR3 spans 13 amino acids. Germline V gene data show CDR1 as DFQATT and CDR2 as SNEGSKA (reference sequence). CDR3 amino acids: CSARRGALTEAFF.

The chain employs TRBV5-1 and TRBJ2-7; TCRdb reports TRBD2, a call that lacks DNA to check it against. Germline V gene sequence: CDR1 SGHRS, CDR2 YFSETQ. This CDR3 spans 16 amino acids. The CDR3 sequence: CASSLGDPPGSYEQYF.

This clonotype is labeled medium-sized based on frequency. CDR3 residues: CASSYNTGELFF. The V gene is TRBV5-1, the J gene TRBJ2-2. The CDR3 extends over 12 amino acids. CDR1 is SGHRS and CDR2 is YFSETQ in the germline V gene. Using reference TRBV5-1 and TRBJ2-2 for the parts outside the CDR3, the full variable domain is KAGVTQTPRYLIKTRGQQVTLSCSPISGHRSVSWYQQTPGQGLQFLFEYFSETQRNKGNFPGRFSGRQFSNSRSEMNVSTLELGDSALYLCASSYNTGELFFGEGSRLTVL.

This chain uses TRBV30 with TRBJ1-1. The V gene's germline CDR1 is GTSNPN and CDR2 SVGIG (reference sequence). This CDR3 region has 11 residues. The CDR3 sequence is CAWYLNTEAFF.

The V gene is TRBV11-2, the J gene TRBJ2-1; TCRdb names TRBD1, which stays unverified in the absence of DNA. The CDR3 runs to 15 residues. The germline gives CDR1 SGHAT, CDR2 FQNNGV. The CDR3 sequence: CASSLVQGWYNEQFF. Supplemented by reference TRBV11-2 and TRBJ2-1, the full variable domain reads EAGVAQSPRYKIIEKRQSVAFWCNPISGHATLYWYQQILGQGPKLLIQFQNNGVVDDSQLPKDRFSAERLKGVDSTLKIQPAKLEDSAVYLCASSLVQGWYNEQFFGPGTRLTVL.

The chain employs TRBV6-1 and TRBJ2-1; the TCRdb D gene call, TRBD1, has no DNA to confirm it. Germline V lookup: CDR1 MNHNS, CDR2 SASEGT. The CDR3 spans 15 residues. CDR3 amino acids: CASRRRTNSYNEQFF.

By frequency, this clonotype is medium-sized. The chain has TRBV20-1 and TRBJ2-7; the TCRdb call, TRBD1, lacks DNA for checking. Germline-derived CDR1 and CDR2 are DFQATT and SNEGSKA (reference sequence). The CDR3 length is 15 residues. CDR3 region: CSASAMVNGAVEQYF.

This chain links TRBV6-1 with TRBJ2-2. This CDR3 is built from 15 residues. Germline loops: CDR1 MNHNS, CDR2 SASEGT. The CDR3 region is CASLTLFEVPGELFF.

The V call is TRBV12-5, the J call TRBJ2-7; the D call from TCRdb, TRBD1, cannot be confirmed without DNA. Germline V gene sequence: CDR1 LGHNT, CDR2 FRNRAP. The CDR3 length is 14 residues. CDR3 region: CASGLQGLGDEQYF. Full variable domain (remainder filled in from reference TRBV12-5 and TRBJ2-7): DARVTQTPRHKVTEMGQEVTMRCQPILGHNTVFWYRQTMMQGLELLAYFRNRAPLDDSGMPKDRFSAEMPDATLATLKIQPSEPRDSAVYFCASGLQGLGDEQYFGPGTRLTVT.

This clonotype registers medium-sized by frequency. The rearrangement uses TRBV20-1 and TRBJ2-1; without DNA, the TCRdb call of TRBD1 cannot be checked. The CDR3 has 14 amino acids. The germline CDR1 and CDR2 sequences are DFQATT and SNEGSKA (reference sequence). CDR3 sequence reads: CSARTGAEYNEQFF.

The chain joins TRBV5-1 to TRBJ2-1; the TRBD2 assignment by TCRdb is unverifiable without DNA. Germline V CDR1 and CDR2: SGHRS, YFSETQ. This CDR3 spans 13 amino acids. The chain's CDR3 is CASSLGRHNEQFF.

This CDR3 is CSARDSSGNEQYF. This sequence joins TRBV20-1 and TRBJ2-7. This CDR3 region has 13 residues. Germline CDR1 is DFQATT and CDR2 is SNEGSKA (reference sequence).

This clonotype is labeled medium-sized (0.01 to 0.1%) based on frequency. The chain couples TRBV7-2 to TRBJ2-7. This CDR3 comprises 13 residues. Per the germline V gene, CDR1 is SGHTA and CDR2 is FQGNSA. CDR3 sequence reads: CASSLGRGSEQYF. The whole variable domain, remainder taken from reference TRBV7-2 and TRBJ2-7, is GAGVSQSPSNKVTEKGKDVELRCDPISGHTALYWYRQSLGQGLEFLIYFQGNSAPDKSGLPSDRFSAERTGGSVSTLTIQRTQQEDSAVYLCASSLGRGSEQYFGPGTRLTVT.

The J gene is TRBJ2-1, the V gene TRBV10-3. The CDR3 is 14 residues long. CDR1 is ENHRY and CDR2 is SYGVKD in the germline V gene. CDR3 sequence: CAIGNSESYNEQFF.

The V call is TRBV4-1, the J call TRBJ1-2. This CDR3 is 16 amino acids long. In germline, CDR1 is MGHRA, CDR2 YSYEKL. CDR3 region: CASSQDSGGYDYGYTF.

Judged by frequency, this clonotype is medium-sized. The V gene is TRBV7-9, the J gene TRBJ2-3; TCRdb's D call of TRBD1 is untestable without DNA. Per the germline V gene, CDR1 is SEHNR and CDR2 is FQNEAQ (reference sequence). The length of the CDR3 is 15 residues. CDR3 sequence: CASSSRGAGTDTQYF.

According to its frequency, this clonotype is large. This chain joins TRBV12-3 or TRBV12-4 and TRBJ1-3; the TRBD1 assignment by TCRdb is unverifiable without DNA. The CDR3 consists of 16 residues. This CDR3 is CASSLAVQVSGNTIYF.

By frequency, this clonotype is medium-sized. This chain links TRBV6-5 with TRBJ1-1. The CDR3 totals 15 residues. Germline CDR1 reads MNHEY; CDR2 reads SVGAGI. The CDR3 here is CASSPPTDGLSEAFF.

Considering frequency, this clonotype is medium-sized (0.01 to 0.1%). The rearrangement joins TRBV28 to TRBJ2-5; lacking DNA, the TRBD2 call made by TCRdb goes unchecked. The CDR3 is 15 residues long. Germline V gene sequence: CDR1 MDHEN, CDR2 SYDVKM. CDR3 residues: CASSLSSGSEETQYF.

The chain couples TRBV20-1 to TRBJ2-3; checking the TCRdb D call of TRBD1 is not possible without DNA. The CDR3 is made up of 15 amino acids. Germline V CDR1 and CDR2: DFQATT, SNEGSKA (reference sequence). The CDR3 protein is CSAVPGGSSTDTQYF.

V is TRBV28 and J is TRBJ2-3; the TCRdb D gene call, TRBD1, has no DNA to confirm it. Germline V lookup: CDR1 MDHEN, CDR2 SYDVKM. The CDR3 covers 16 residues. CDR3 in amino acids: CASSLSGGTGEDTQYF.

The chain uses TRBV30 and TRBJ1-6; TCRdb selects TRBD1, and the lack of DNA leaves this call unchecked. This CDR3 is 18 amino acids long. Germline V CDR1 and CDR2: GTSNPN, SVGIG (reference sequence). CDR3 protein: CAWSATRSGTGGLGPFHF.